This is a list of T cell receptor beta chains from one sample in a study of response to subunit inactivated influenza vaccine. Each CDR3 protein is one row after TCRdb ran MiXCR on the RT-PCR reads. This table holds about 540,000 distinct CDR3 sequences, roughly 23% found once. The sample was also linked to a second study, of T cells expressing NK-cell markers.

Sequenced here: CD4+ T cells sorted from PBMCs, sampled 12 days after vaccination. These receptors were collected from a man aged 50-59 years who received an inactivated influenza vaccine. Each CDR3 is given with its conserved first and last residue. The D gene is left open where the match is weak. Clone size is given for some rows only: seen once, a few or many times, or a class if the clone is expanded.

TRBD2,TRBJ2-1,few,TRBV10-3,CAMTSGGHNEQFF,TGTGCCATGACTAGCGGGGGTCACAATGAGCAGTTCTTC
.,TRBJ2-7,.,TRBV4-2,CASSQEGRVPYEQYF,TGTGCCAGCAGCCAAGAAGGACGCGTACCCTACGAGCAGTACTTC
TRBD2,TRBJ2-3,many,TRBV12-3/TRBV12-4,CASSSGSSSDTQYF,TGTGCCAGCAGTAGCGGGAGTTCCTCAGATACGCAGTATTTT
TRBD2,TRBJ2-2,few,TRBV15,CATSREAGVLGELFF,TGTGCCACCAGCAGAGAAGCGGGAGTTCTTGGGGAGCTGTTTTTT
TRBD1,TRBJ2-7,.,TRBV12-3/TRBV12-4,CASSPRQGAGEQYF,TGTGCCAGCAGTCCACGACAGGGGGCAGGGGAGCAGTACTTC
TRBD2,TRBJ2-4,once,TRBV12-3/TRBV12-4,CASSLTSGGVNIQYF,TGTGCCAGCAGTTTAACTAGCGGGGGGGTTAACATTCAGTACTTC
.,TRBJ1-1,many,TRBV15,CATSRGVNTEAFF,TGTGCCACCAGCCGGGGAGTGAACACTGAAGCTTTCTTT
.,TRBJ1-1,.,TRBV11-2,CASSLEGSEAFF,TGTGCCAGCAGCTTAGAAGGCAGTGAAGCTTTCTTT
TRBD2,TRBJ2-5,.,TRBV7-3,CASSLTTRLAGGPVYF,TGTGCCAGCAGCCTAACCACCAGACTAGCGGGAGGGCCGGTGTACTTC
.,TRBJ2-1,few,TRBV20-1,CSVGPPENEQFF,TGCAGTGTTGGGCCCCCGGAGAATGAGCAGTTCTTC
TRBD2,TRBJ2-4,many,TRBV29-1,CSVVSLAGAIQYF,TGCAGCGTTGTAAGCCTAGCGGGGGCTATTCAGTACTTC
.,TRBJ2-5,.,TRBV9,CASSGLGLLRQETQYF,TGTGCCAGCAGCGGATTAGGACTCTTACGGCAAGAGACCCAGTACTTC
TRBD1,TRBJ2-3,.,TRBV6-2/TRBV6-3,CASRKTGGLGTMTQYF,TGTGCCAGCAGGAAGACAGGGGGCCTCGGAACGATGACGCAGTATTTT
.,TRBJ2-5,few,TRBV9,CASSVGGTNVKSQETQYF,TGTGCCAGCAGCGTAGGGGGCACAAATGTCAAAAGCCAGGAGACCCAGTACTTC
.,TRBJ2-1,few,TRBV20-1,CSARRALDVGEQFF,TGCAGTGCTAGAAGGGCCCTAGACGTGGGTGAGCAGTTCTTC
.,TRBJ1-2,few,TRBV11-1,CASRTVLRRQVDSDKDGYTF,TGTGCCAGCAGAACTGTCCTGCGTAGGCAGGTAGATTCAGACAAGGATGGCTACACCTTC
.,TRBJ1-1,few,TRBV5-1,CASSLAEGKAFF,TGCGCCAGCAGCTTGGCCGAGGGAAAAGCTTTCTTT
TRBD1,TRBJ2-7,.,TRBV4-3,CASSQVATGGSYEQYF,TGCGCCAGCAGCCAAGTTGCGACAGGGGGCTCCTACGAGCAGTACTTC
TRBD2,TRBJ2-7,few,TRBV6-5,CASRLAGGEQYF,TGTGCCAGCCGACTAGCGGGAGGAGAGCAGTACTTC